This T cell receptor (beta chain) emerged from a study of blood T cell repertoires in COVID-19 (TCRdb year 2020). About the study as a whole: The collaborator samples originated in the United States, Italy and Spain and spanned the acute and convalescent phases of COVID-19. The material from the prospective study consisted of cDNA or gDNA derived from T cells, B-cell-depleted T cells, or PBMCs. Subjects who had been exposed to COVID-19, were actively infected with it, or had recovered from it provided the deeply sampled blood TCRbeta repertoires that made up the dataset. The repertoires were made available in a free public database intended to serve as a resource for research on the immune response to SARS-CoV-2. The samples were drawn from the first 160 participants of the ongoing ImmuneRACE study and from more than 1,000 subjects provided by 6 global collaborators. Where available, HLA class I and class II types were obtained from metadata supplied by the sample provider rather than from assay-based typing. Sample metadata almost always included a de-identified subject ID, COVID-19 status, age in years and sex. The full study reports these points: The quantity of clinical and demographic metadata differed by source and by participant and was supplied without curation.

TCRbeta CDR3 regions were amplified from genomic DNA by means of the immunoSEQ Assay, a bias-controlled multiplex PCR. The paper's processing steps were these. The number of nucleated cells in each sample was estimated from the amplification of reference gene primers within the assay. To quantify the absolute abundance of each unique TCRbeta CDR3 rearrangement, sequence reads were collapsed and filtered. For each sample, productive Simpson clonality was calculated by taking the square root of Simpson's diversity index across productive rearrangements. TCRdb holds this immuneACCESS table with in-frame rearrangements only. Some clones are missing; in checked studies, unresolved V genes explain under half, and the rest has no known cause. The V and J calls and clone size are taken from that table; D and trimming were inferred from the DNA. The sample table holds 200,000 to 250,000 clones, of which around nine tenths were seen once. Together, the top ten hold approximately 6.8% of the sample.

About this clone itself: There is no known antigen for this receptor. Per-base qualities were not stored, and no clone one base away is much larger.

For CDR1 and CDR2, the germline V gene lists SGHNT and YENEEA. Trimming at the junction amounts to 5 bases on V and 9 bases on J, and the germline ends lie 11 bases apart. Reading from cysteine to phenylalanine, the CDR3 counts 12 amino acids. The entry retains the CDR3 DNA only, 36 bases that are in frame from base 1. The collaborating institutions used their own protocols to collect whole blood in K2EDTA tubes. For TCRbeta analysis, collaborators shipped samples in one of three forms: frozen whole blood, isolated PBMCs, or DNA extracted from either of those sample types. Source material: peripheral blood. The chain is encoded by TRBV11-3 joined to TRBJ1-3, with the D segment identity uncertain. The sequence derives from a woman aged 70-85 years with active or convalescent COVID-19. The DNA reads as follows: TGTGCCAGCAGCATCCCCGGGAGCACCATATATTTT. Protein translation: CASSIPGSTIYF. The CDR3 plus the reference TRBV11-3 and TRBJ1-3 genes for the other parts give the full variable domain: EAGVVQSPRYKIIEKKQPVAFWCNPISGHNTLYWYLQNLGQGPELLIRYENEEAVDDSQLPKDRFSAERLKGVDSTLKIQPAELGDSAVYLCASSIPGSTIYFGEGSWLTVV.